These 23 T cell receptor beta chains were all obtained from the same sample, sequenced in a study of T cells in Graves' hyperthyroidism and ophthalmopathy. RNA transcripts gave rise to amplified TCR beta CDR3 regions. First-round RT-PCR of the TCR CDR3 relied on the HTBI primer set. TCRdb itself ran the multiplex PCR reads through MiXCR, one entry per CDR3 protein. The sample lists about 290,000 distinct CDR3 sequences; about 14% were seen once. The sequencing input was blood. All receptors come from a woman in her twenties or thirties with Graves' hyperthyroidism that later progressed to Graves' ophthalmopathy.

This clonotype appeared many times. The chain joins TRBV5-1 to TRBJ2-7; the D gene is possibly TRBD1 (5 bases). V lost 0 bases to trimming and J lost 4 bases, with 11 bases between them. This CDR3 has 14 amino acids. CDR1 and CDR2 from the germline V gene are SGHRS and YFSETQ. The DNA of the CDR3 is TGCGCCAGCAGCTTGGACAGCCAGGGTTACGAGCAGTACTTC. Translated: CASSLDSQGYEQYF.

Ten or more counts support this clonotype. The chain is built from TRBV14 and TRBJ2-7; 10 nucleotides agree with TRBD1. J lost 3 bases, V lost 3 bases, and 8 bases had no gene match. In germline, CDR1 is SGHDN, CDR2 FVKESK. The CDR3 length is 16 residues. CDR3: CASSHVKGQGVYEQYF. The CDR3 region has the DNA TGTGCCAGCAGCCACGTTAAAGGACAGGGGGTCTACGAGCAGTACTTC.

In this sample, this clonotype turned up many times. The chain employs TRBV20-1 and TRBJ2-3, with a tentative D call TRBD2 (6 bases). The V gene's germline CDR1 is DFQATT and CDR2 SNEGSKA (reference sequence). The CDR3 is made up of 14 amino acids. Trimming took 5 bases from V and 2 from J, leaving 14 bases between them. CDR3 sequence reads: CSAPGTQNTDTQYF. CDR3 in DNA: TGCAGTGCTCCCGGGACTCAAAACACAGATACGCAGTATTTT.

This clonotype was counted ten times or more. The chain employs TRBV5-1 and TRBJ1-1; 8 positions match TRBD1. Germline CDR1 reads SGHRS; CDR2 reads YFSETQ. CDR3 length equals 15 residues. V lost 4 bases and J lost 1; bases outside the gene matches: 6. CDR3 DNA: TGCGCCAGCAGCGCCCGACAGGGGAGGAACACTGAAGCTTTCTTT. Translating it yields CASSARQGRNTEAFF.

This clonotype turned up a few times. A junction boundary mismatches the germline segment, possibly from a read error. The rearrangement links TRBV7-2 to TRBJ2-7, with D unresolved. CDR1 is SGHTA, CDR2 FQGNSA, per germline. The CDR3 is made up of 14 amino acids. CDR3 coding DNA: TGTGCCAGCAGCTCTGGACGGACCCACTACGAGCAGCACTTC. Protein sequence: CASSSGRTHYEQHF.

This clonotype was observed at least ten times. The chain joins TRBV6-5 to TRBJ1-6; possibly TRBD1 for D (5 bases). With 0 bases removed from V and 10 bases from J, the gap between germline ends came to 13 bases. Per germline, CDR1 MNHEY and CDR2 SVGAGI. The CDR3 has 15 residues. CDR3 residues: CASSYSRGGKSPLHF. The CDR3 coding sequence is TGTGCCAGCAGTTACTCTAGGGGCGGGAAATCACCCCTCCACTTT.

This clonotype appeared a few times. V is TRBV28 and J is TRBJ2-1; D ambiguous. The CDR3 is 16 amino acids. Germline V lookup: CDR1 MDHEN, CDR2 SYDVKM. The germline V and J ends were trimmed by 6 bases and 6 bases, with 21 bases remaining between them. CDR3 loop: CASSSIYRAPCNEQFF. In nucleotides, the CDR3 is TGTGCCAGCAGCTCCATATATCGGGCGCCATGCAATGAGCAGTTCTTC.

This clonotype occurred many times. Germline is not matched at one junction end, which may reflect a read error. V is TRBV7-7 and J is TRBJ2-5; TRBD2 aligns across 8 bases. The CDR3 length is 13 residues. Looked up from germline, CDR1 is SSHAT and CDR2 is FNYEAQ (reference sequence). The CDR3 DNA follows: TGTGCTAGCAGCTTGGCGGGAGGCAGGACCCAGTACTTC. Translated: CASSLAGGRTQYF.

This clonotype was detected many times. V gene TRBV30 combines with J gene TRBJ1-1; D is unclear. V dropped 0 bases and J dropped 6 bases, with 11 bases sitting between them. CDR1 GTSNPN and CDR2 SVGIG come from the germline V gene (reference sequence). The CDR3 has 13 amino acids. CDR3 sequence reads: CAWSVIGLAEAFF. The CDR3 nucleotides are TGTGCCTGGAGTGTGATAGGGTTGGCTGAAGCTTTCTTT.

This clonotype showed up many times. The chain combines TRBV20-1 with TRBJ2-3; tentatively, D is TRBD1 or TRBD2 (5 bases each). CDR1 DFQATT and CDR2 SNEGSKA come from the germline V gene (reference sequence). Trimming left V 5 bases short and J 1 base short, with 10 bases between. The CDR3 has 13 residues. The CDR3 nucleotides read TGCAGTGCTTGGGGACCCCGCACAGATACGCAGTATTTT. Protein sequence: CSAWGPRTDTQYF.

The CDR3 region has the DNA TGCGCCAGCAGCCGAGGAGCGGTGGACACCATATATTTT. It translates to CASSRGAVDTIYF. The J gene is TRBJ1-3, the V gene TRBV4-3; no reliable D call. CDR1 and CDR2 from the germline V gene are LGHNA and YSLEER. Between the trimmed V and J ends, which lost 4 bases and 8 bases, there was a span of 12 bases. The CDR3 consists of 13 residues.

The rearrangement links TRBV9 to TRBJ2-3; D is undetermined. The CDR3 has 19 residues. CDR1 is SGDLS and CDR2 is YYNGEE in the germline V gene. Trimming removed 3 bases from V and 6 bases from J, with 29 bases in between. CDR3 DNA sequence: TGTGCCAGCAGCGAGGCGGCGGAATCGGACGGAACGGACCGGGATACGCAGTATTTT. It is translated as CASSEAAESDGTDRDTQYF.

This clonotype was seen many times. The chain carries TRBV7-6 and TRBJ1-2; D ambiguous. Germline CDR1 SGHVS, CDR2 FNYEAQ. The CDR3 consists of 17 residues. V was trimmed by 2 bases and J by 0 bases, leaving 16 bases between them. The CDR3 nucleotides read TGTGCCAGCAGCTTAAGTTCCCGTGTGAAAGCTAACTATGGCTACACCTTC. The encoded protein is CASSLSSRVKANYGYTF.

This clonotype was observed many times. The chain uses TRBV5-1 and TRBJ2-5; 7 bases line up with TRBD2. V lost 4 bases to trimming and J lost 0 bases; unmatched junction nucleotides: 3. CDR3 length equals 14 residues. Per the germline V gene, CDR1 is SGHRS and CDR2 is YFSETQ. Here the CDR3 DNA reads TGCGCCAGCAGCCTGAGCGGGAACCAAGAGACCCAGTACTTC. Its protein is CASSLSGNQETQYF.

A few counts support this clonotype. The chain carries TRBV3-1 and TRBJ1-3; TRBD1 might be the D (5 bases). The V end lost 2 bases, the J end lost 2 bases, and 19 bases lay between the germline ends. The germline V gene has CDR1 LGHDT and CDR2 YNNKEL (reference sequence). The CDR3 spans 18 residues. CDR3 bases: TGTGCCAGCAGCCAATACCATGGGGGAAGGGGAACTGGAAACACCATATATTTT. It yields the protein CASSQYHGGRGTGNTIYF.

The V call is TRBV5-1, the J call TRBJ1-1; 8 nucleotides match TRBD1. The CDR3 runs 16 residues. The V segment lost 5 bases and the J segment 4 bases; nucleotides outside the gene matches: 13. Germline CDR1 and CDR2: SGHRS and YFSETQ. CDR3 in amino acids: CASSTAGGAPGTEAFF. CDR3 in DNA: TGCGCCAGCAGTACCGCAGGGGGCGCCCCGGGCACTGAAGCTTTCTTT.

At least ten counts were recorded for this clonotype. The chain links TRBV20-1 to TRBJ2-5, with 8 bases lining up with TRBD1. The CDR3 covers 15 residues. Per the germline V gene, CDR1 is DFQATT and CDR2 is SNEGSKA (reference sequence). V gave up 4 bases and J gave up 1 base; unmatched junction bases: 8. CDR3: CSATSSQGAQETQYF. In DNA form, the CDR3 reads TGCAGTGCTACCTCTTCTCAGGGGGCCCAAGAGACCCAGTACTTC.

This clonotype was recorded at least ten times. CDR3 in DNA: TGTGCCAGCAGCTCGGACGGGGCCTACAATGAGCAGTTCTTC. Its translation is CASSSDGAYNEQFF. The genes are TRBV6-2 or TRBV6-3 and TRBJ2-1; D perhaps matches TRBD2 (5 bases). V was pared by 6 bases and J by 2 bases, with 11 bases between. From germline, CDR1 is MNHEY and CDR2 SVGEGT. The CDR3 runs 14 residues.

This clonotype showed up many times. The chain is built from TRBV10-3 and TRBJ2-3, with TRBD2 matching 12 bases. The V gene's germline CDR1 is ENHRY and CDR2 SYGVKD. The junction had 2 bases not matched to a gene; V was cut back by 0 bases and J by 1 base. The length of the CDR3 is 17 residues. CDR3 in amino acids: CAISESRLAGGTDTQYF. Written as DNA, the CDR3 is TGTGCCATCAGTGAGTCGAGACTAGCGGGAGGCACAGATACGCAGTATTTT.

This clonotype was observed many times. This chain links TRBV7-2 with TRBJ2-1; maybe TRBD1 (5 bases). Germline lookup yields CDR1 SGHTA and CDR2 FQGNSA. The length of the CDR3 is 15 residues. Trimming removed 1 base at V and 0 bases at J, with 7 bases between. The chain's CDR3 is CASSLDRSSYNEQFF. The DNA for the CDR3 is TGTGCCAGCAGCTTAGACAGGAGCTCCTACAATGAGCAGTTCTTC.

The chain recombines TRBV24-1 with TRBJ1-3; the match to TRBD1 covers 10 bases. V gave up 7 bases and J gave up 0 bases; unmatched junction bases: 5. CDR1 and CDR2 from the germline V gene are KGHDR and SFDVKD. This CDR3 comprises 16 residues. The CDR3 DNA sequence: TGTGCCACCAGCCGGGACAGGGGAAACTCTGGAAACACCATATATTTT. Translating it yields CATSRDRGNSGNTIYF.

The table lists this clonotype with many counts. The chain uses TRBV28 and TRBJ2-7, with 7 positions matching TRBD1. This CDR3 spans 14 amino acids. From germline, CDR1 is MDHEN and CDR2 SYDVKM. V lost 6 bases, J lost 4 bases, and 9 bases stayed unmatched. The CDR3 here is CASRPHRGWYEQYF. In DNA, the CDR3 is TGTGCCAGCAGGCCGCACAGGGGATGGTACGAGCAGTACTTC.

This clonotype has ten or more counts. The chain recombines TRBV4-1 with TRBJ2-1; TRBD2 matches 9 bases. Germline V gene sequence: CDR1 MGHRA, CDR2 YSYEKL. Trimming removed 4 bases from V and 6 bases from J; junction bases left unmatched: 10. This CDR3 is built from 16 residues. The CDR3 region is CASSPTPAGGPNEQFF. The CDR3 coding sequence is TGCGCCAGCAGCCCCACCCCAGCGGGAGGCCCCAATGAGCAGTTCTTC.